This T cell receptor (beta chain) was retrieved from a study of shared clonotypes between healthy human individuals. Study-level information: Sampling drew on donors who were a couple of women and three men aged 18 to 49.

V was pared by 0 bases and J by 3 bases, with 12 bases between. CDR1 and CDR2 (germline): MNHNS, SASEGT. There are 15 residues in the CDR3. Produced via immunoSEQ multiplex PCR; TCRdb's table is partial and in-frame only. In the table there are about 1.4 million clones, roughly 96% of which are singletons. Regarding the study as a whole: Shared clonotypes across all four donors exceeded non-shared ones in generation probability.

Each sample came from a Caucasian adult donor living in Nashville, Tennessee. The investigators split CD4+ cells into a CD45RA+ naive subset and a CD45RA-negative memory subset. Worth noting for this clone: Its antigen is unknown.

The chain has TRBV6-1 and TRBJ2-7; a possible D gene is TRBD1 (6 bases). The TCR was taken from a man aged 25-40 years in good health. Sample: naive CD4+ T cells sorted from blood. Subset meaning: CD45RA+ positively selected. CDR3 in DNA: TGTGCCAGCAGTGAAGCGGGCGTCAGGGGCTACGAGCAGTACTTC. Translating it yields CASSEAGVRGYEQYF.